The T cell receptor (beta chain) described here comes from a study of cytomegalovirus exposure and HLA in healthy donors. Study-level points and caveats: Certain sequence variants were highly shared and formed a cluster, and this cluster was likely a sequencing artifact.

Vbeta (60) and Jbeta (13) primers were used in the PCR. The protocol was immunoSEQ multiplex PCR, while the TCRdb copy is restricted to in-frame clones and leaves out a portion. This sample's clone table lists some 41,000 clones. In regard to this clone: The antigen remains unidentified.

The receptor was isolated from a male donor in good health and CMV-seronegative. Sample: PBMCs.

CDR3 protein: CSVPDRVNYNEQFF. CDR3 nucleotide sequence: TGCAGCGTACCTGACAGGGTAAACTACAATGAGCAGTTCTTC. This rearrangement joins TRBV29-1 to TRBJ2-1; 7 nucleotides align to TRBD1. CDR3 length equals 14 residues. Germline V CDR1 and CDR2: SQVTM, ANQGSEA. Trimming removed 6 bases from V and 3 bases from J; junction bases left unmatched: 8.